This T cell receptor (beta chain) appears in the sequencing data of a study of T cells after yellow fever vaccination. Findings and limits, study-wide: Peaking on day 5 versus 15, the secondary response was faster but weaker.

The germline V and J ends were trimmed by 4 bases and 3 bases, with 13 bases remaining between them. The CDR3 runs to 15 residues. CDR1 is SGHTA and CDR2 is FQGNSA in the germline V gene. In its sample, this clonotype was seen a few times. Its cognate antigen is unknown. MiXCR, run by TCRdb on the 5' RACE reads, gives a single entry per CDR3 protein. The data contain about 300,000 distinct CDR3 sequences, approximately 8% of them singletons. The chain combines TRBV7-2 with TRBJ1-5, with a tentative D call TRBD1 (6 bases). This sequence originates from a man aged 18-30 years who received the YFV17D yellow fever vaccine. The source material was CD4+ T cells sorted from PBMCs, sampled 5 days after the yellow fever booster vaccination. This chain's CDR3 is CASSSWGPFNQPQHF. The CDR3 nucleotides read TGTGCCAGCAGCTCTTGGGGGCCTTTCAATCAGCCCCAGCATTTT.